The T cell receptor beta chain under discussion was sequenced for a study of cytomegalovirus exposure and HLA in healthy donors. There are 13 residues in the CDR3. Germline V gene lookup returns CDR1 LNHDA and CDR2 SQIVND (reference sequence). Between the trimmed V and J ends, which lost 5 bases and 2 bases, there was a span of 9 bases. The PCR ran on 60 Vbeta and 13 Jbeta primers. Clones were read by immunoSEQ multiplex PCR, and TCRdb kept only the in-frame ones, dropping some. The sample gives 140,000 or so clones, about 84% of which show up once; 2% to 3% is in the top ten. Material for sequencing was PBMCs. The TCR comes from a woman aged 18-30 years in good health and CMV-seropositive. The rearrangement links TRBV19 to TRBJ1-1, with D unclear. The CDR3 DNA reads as TGTGCCAGTAGTGCGGATAAAAACACTGAAGCTTTCTTT. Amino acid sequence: CASSADKNTEAFF. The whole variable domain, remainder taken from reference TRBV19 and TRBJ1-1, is DGGITQSPKYLFRKEGQNVTLSCEQNLNHDAMYWYRQDPGQGLRLIYYSQIVNDFQKGDIAEGYSVSREKKESFPLTVTSAQKNPTAFYLCASSADKNTEAFFGQGTRLTVV.